This T cell receptor beta chain is drawn from a study of cytomegalovirus exposure and HLA in healthy donors (dated by TCRdb to about 2017). General notes on the study: An earlier analysis of some 600 of the donors reported approximately 260 Gb of sequence data and some 110 million unique TCR beta sequences obtained from about 200 million T cells. An early release covering 500 to 750 HLA-typed donors comprised about 290 gigabases of sequencing data and approximately 85 million unique TCR sequences. Of the approximately 400 genotyped donors, over 70% fell in the genetic ancestry cluster associated with self-reported Caucasian donors. The study aimed to test whether signatures of past pathogen exposure could be identified by cataloging public T cell receptors. Using immunosequencing, the study profiled T cell repertoires from 640 or so subjects and related those repertoires to cytomegalovirus serostatus. Along with the 666-subject first cohort, a separate validation cohort of more than 90 different subjects was used. To predict cytomegalovirus infection status, the study brought together high-throughput TCR immunosequencing, statistical association of individual TCRs with disease status, and machine learning. A later analysis re-analyzed previously published TCR beta repertoires from roughly 630 donors and added high-resolution HLA genotyping to study TCR occurrence patterns. In the later analysis, no new phenotypic data were used to find candidate immune exposures; instead, reliance was placed on TCR beta sequences and their occurrence across donors. To decide whether each TCR beta V gene segment behaved as functional or pseudogenic, an earlier analysis of approximately 600 of the donors relied on high-throughput TCR beta sequencing. Donor age, sex, ethnicity and CMV serostatus were compiled alongside the repertoire data. Genome-wide SNP genotypes for about 65% of the 666 donors were used in a later genetic analysis, which treated that subset as a discovery cohort. Every discovery cohort repertoire had been produced on one sequencing platform. HLA typing covered class I and class II loci at four-digit resolution. The number of donors typed differed by locus, with about 629-630 for A, B, C, DRB1 and DQB1, about 500 for DQA1, over 600 for DPA1, and about 450 for DPB1. Roughly 5 DR-DQ haplotypes were handled as single units for association and clustering because linkage in the cohort was strong. On average, around 200,000 unique TCR beta nucleotide sequences were sequenced per donor among 398 genotyped donors of the cohort, with roughly 18% of those sequences being non-productive.

The full study reports these points: Compared with the 666-donor mean, donors in an Asian-associated ancestry cluster had fewer N-insertions in productive TCRs, according to a later genetic analysis. Most TCR sequences were observed very rarely across donors, whereas some public TCRs were present in many individuals. A further reported finding was that TCR beta sequences accurately predicted the HLA-A and HLA-B alleles for most subjects in the first cohort. CMV serostatus was the only immune exposure information available for the cohort. According to a later analysis, parvovirus B19, influenza, CMV and Epstein-Barr virus appeared linked to several top co-occurrence clusters. A group of highly shared sequence variants was considered likely to be a technical artifact of the sequencing pipeline. Presence/absence analyses assumed roughly uniform sequencing depth across donors, an assumption that may not hold. Because counts were too low, 15 to 20 rarely observed V segments, including chromosome 9 orphons, were excluded from the earlier analysis of roughly 580 of the donors. In the study, around 150 TCR beta chains were listed as associated with cytomegalovirus. Specific HLA alleles were associated with 15,000 to 20,000 TCR beta sequences at a false discovery rate of 0.05 in a later analysis. Only TCR beta chains were sequenced in this cohort, and the absence of alpha or paired-chain data limited detectable features. Some IMGT-functional V segments, including TRBV6-2 and TRBV6-3, could not be told apart with the 87-base-pair reads, so those segments were excluded. Because some donors lacked HLA typing at each locus, the association tests relied only on the typed subset. In both the original and validation cohorts, the classifier was reported to diagnose cytomegalovirus status with high specificity and sensitivity. Linkage disequilibrium might explain the correlated functional status among segregating V segments, but an unknown experimental factor could not be excluded. It was suggested by the authors that the approach could potentially be generalized to other disease states and immunological phenotypes. In vitro tests confirmed that a few of the cytomegalovirus-associated TCR beta chains recognize cytomegalovirus antigens. A later genetic analysis associated a missense DCLRE1C variant with V-gene and J-gene trimming of TCR beta chains, and an independent cohort replicated the association. In a later analysis, most CMV-associated TCR beta chains were found to appear HLA-restricted, with HLA associations seemingly driven largely by CMV exposure. A later analysis found that HLA-associated TCR beta chains were more clonally expanded and had lower generation probabilities than equally common non-associated chains. In a later analysis, TCR association rates were found to vary across HLA loci, with the most associated TCRs seen for DRB1 alleles and the fewest for HLA-C alleles. An earlier analysis of several hundred of the donors showed that most TCR beta V segments appeared in productive rearrangements either about 90% or about 30% of the time, which broadly matched IMGT annotations. When HLA alleles, especially DR and DQ, strongly co-occurred, TCR associations were difficult to assign to individual alleles.

Notes on this clone: The clone's antigen remains unknown. No per-base quality is available; no much larger clone lies one base away.

In total, 500 to 700 healthy bone marrow donors made up the cohort. All cohort members were sampled while nominally healthy, although unrecorded immune exposures were likely present. The donor was CMV seropositive and belonged to the group of more than 250 seropositive cohort members. Each donor provided a peripheral blood sample, and peripheral blood mononuclear cells were used for TCR beta sequencing. Genomic DNA was extracted from the blood cell samples with the Qiagen DNeasy Blood Extraction Kit. CDR3 length: 17 amino acids, cysteine to phenylalanine. The kept DNA is CDR3 alone, 51 bases in frame from the first base. In the germline V gene, CDR1 corresponds to SGHRS and CDR2 to YFSETQ. Trimming removed 4 bases from V and 2 bases from J, leaving 21 bases between the germline ends. The library was produced with the immunoSEQ multiplex PCR assay. A mixture of 60 forward primers for TCR Vbeta segments and 13 reverse primers for TCR Jbeta segments was used in the multiplex PCR. The CDR3 region of rearranged TCR beta genes was amplified from genomic DNA by a multiplex PCR assay. Amplified TCR beta libraries were sequenced as 87-base-pair reads on the Illumina HiSeq System. In the paper's pipeline: A later analysis counted about 82 million unique TCR beta chains across the roughly 700 repertoires, and some 11 million of these chains were shared by at least two donors. A nearest-neighbor algorithm error-corrected the raw reads and collapsed the reads into unique sequences, merging closely related sequences to remove PCR and sequencing errors. Alignment of CDR3 sequences to IMGT reference sequences was used to assign V, D and J gene segments. For a sequence to be retained, at least a six-nucleotide match to both a V gene segment and a J gene segment was required. A rearrangement was called productive if the CDR3 had no stop codons and remained in frame with V and J, and every other rearrangement was called non-productive. CDR3 was defined by IMGT convention, running from the second conserved V-encoded cysteine to the conserved J-encoded phenylalanine. The earlier analysis of about 610 of the donors excluded any sequence lacking an unambiguous match to a single V gene segment. In an earlier analysis of several hundred of the donors, V segments were called functional above 56.7% productive rearrangements and were called segregating when the between-donor standard deviation exceeded 5%. A statistical classification framework was developed to diagnose cytomegalovirus status using the catalog of TCR beta chain sequences. V and J gene assignment, in a later analysis, came from comparing TCR nucleotide sequences with IMGT/GENE-DB human TR gene sequences. A later analysis assigned CDR3 sequences and most-parsimonious VDJ recombination scenarios with the TCRdist pipeline. In a later analysis, each TCR beta chain was defined by its CDR3 amino acid sequence together with its V-gene family, and reads without a unique V-gene family were excluded. In a later analysis, nearly 600 highly shared, low-generation-probability nucleotide sequences were removed to address suspected cross-contamination and a sequencing artifact. A later analysis calculated a clonal expansion index for each public chain from normalized within-repertoire ranks of inferred template counts. Generation probabilities in a later analysis came from a VDJ recombination model fitted to out-of-frame rearrangements, and those results were checked against IGoR. In a later analysis, TCR-TCR, TCR-HLA and TCR-CMV co-occurrence was scored with hypergeometric tests, and a repertoire-size bias correction was applied to TCR pairs. In a later analysis, false discovery rates were estimated by permuting HLA or CMV assignments 20 times. In a later analysis, co-occurring TCRs were grouped using DBSCAN, with TCRdist sequence similarity added in when clustering inside HLA-allele-positive subsets. Co-occurrence clustering excluded repertoires with fewer than 30,000 or more than 120,000 public chains, plus five with anomalous nucleotide sharing. The immuneACCESS repertoire file appears here via TCRdb, limited to in-frame rearrangements. These files lack a portion of the clones; in checked studies, under half of the deficit traces to unresolved V genes, and the cause of the others is not known. V and J calls and clone size are given by that table; D and trimming were obtained from the DNA. The sample records 120,000 to 150,000 clones, more than 75% of which are singletons. More than 2.5% of the sample is held by the ten biggest clonotypes.

The sample comprised PBMCs. The chain is assembled from TRBV5-1 and TRBJ2-5; TRBD2 is a possible D gene, resting on 5 matching bases. This TCR came from a man aged 18 to 30 in good health and CMV-seropositive. The DNA is TGCGCCAGCAGCCTTCGCTCGAGCGGATCTTTTCAAGAGACCCAGTACTTC. Its product reads: CASSLRSSGSFQETQYF.